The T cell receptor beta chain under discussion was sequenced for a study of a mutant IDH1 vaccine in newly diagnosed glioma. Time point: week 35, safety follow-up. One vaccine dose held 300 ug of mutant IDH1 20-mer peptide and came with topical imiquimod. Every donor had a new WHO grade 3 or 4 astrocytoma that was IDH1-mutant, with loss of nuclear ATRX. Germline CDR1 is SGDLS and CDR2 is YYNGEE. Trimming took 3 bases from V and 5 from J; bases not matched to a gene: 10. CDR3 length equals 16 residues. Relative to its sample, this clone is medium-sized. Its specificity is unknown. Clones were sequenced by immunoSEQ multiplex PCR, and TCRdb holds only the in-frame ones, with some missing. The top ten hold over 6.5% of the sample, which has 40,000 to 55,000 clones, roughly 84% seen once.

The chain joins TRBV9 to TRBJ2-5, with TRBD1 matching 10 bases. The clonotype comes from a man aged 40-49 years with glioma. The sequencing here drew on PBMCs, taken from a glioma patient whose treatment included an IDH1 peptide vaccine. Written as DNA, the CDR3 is TGTGCCAGCAGCGCGCCGACAGGGGGCAAGAGGGAGACCCAGTACTTC. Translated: CASSAPTGGKRETQYF.